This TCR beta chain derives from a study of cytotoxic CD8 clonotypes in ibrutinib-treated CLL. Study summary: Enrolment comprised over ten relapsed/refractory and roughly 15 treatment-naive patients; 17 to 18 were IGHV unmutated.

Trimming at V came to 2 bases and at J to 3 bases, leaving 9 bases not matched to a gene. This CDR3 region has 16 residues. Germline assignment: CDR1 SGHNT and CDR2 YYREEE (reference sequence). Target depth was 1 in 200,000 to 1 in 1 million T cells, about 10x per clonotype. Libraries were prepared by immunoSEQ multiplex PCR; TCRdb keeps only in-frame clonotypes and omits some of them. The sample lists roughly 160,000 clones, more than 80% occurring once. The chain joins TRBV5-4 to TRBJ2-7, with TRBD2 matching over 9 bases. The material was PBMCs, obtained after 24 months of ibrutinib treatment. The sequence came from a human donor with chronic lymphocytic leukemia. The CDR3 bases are TGTGCCAGCAGCTTCGGACTAGCGACTTTTAGCTACGAGCAGTACTTC. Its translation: CASSFGLATFSYEQYF.